This T cell receptor (beta chain) was captured by sequencing in a study of shared clonotypes between healthy human individuals. Study overall: Donors, aged 18 to 49, were two women and a few men. Each donor's CD4 naive and CD4 memory cells filled three plates apiece, CD8 naive two, and CD8 memory one.

The length of the CDR3 is 17 residues. The germline V gene has CDR1 SGHNT and CDR2 YENEEA. V lost 5 bases and J lost 0, with 17 bases in between. In this sample, this clone turned up once. At a deep level, the assay was run. In the authors' workflow: Sequence data from immunoSEQ were junction-only and lacked quality scores; consequently, filtering differed. Clones were read by immunoSEQ multiplex PCR, and TCRdb kept only the in-frame ones, dropping some. The DNA gave D and trimming, while V, J and clone size come from that table. Of about 2,100,000 clones listed, more than 85% are singletons. CD8 cells classed as naive were CD45RO-negative and positively selected for CCR7, excluding terminally differentiated effector memory CD45RA+ cells.

The J gene is TRBJ2-1, the V gene TRBV11-3, with D maybe TRBD2 (5 bases). Specimen: naive CD8+ T cells from PBMCs. The receptor was isolated from a man between 18 and 35 years old in good health. Some clones in this sample may be carry-over from other donors' samples. In DNA form, the CDR3 reads TGTGCCAGCAGCGCTAGGACTTCACCCAGCTCCTACAATGAGCAGTTCTTC. Protein: CASSARTSPSSYNEQFF.